Detailed here is one T cell receptor (beta chain). Antigen specificity is unknown. This specimen comes from a study of shared clonotypes between healthy human individuals. Study-level findings and limits: A few donors had around 5.5% of their naive CD4 clonotypes in common.

Assay used: immunoSEQ multiplex PCR; TCRdb lists only in-frame clones, some missing. This sample has approximately 2.5 million clones; roughly 93% occur once, and the top ten carry 0.36%. Material: naive CD4+ T cells from PBMCs. Subset noted: CD45RA+ positively selected. The source is a young man in good health. Some clones in this sample may be carry-over from other donors' samples.

The CDR3 nucleotides read TGTGCCAGCAGCCTACTGGGACAACAGAACACTGAAGCTTTCTTT. Translating gives CASSLLGQQNTEAFF. This rearrangement joins TRBV7-2 to TRBJ1-1; D may be TRBD1 (6 bases). Trimming cost V 5 bases and J 1 base, with 14 bases left between them. This CDR3 region has 15 residues. Germline CDR1 reads SGHTA; CDR2 reads FQGNSA. The complete variable domain, with remaining parts taken from reference TRBV7-2 and TRBJ1-1, reads GAGVSQSPSNKVTEKGKDVELRCDPISGHTALYWYRQSLGQGLEFLIYFQGNSAPDKSGLPSDRFSAERTGGSVSTLTIQRTQQEDSAVYLCASSLLGQQNTEAFFGQGTRLTVV.